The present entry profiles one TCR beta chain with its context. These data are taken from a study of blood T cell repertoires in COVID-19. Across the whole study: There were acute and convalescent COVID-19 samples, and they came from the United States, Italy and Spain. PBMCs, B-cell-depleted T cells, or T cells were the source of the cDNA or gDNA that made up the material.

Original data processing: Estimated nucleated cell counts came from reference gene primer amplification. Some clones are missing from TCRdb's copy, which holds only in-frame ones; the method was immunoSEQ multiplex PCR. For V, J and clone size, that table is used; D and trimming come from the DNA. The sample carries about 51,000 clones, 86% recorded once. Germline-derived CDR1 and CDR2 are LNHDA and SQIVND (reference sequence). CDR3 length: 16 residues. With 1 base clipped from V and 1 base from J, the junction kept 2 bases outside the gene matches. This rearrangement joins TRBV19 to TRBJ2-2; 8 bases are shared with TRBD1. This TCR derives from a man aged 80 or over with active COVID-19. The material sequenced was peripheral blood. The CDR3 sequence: CASSIGGTGNTGELFF. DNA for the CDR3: TGTGCCAGTAGTATAGGGGGGACAGGGAACACCGGGGAGCTGTTTTTT.